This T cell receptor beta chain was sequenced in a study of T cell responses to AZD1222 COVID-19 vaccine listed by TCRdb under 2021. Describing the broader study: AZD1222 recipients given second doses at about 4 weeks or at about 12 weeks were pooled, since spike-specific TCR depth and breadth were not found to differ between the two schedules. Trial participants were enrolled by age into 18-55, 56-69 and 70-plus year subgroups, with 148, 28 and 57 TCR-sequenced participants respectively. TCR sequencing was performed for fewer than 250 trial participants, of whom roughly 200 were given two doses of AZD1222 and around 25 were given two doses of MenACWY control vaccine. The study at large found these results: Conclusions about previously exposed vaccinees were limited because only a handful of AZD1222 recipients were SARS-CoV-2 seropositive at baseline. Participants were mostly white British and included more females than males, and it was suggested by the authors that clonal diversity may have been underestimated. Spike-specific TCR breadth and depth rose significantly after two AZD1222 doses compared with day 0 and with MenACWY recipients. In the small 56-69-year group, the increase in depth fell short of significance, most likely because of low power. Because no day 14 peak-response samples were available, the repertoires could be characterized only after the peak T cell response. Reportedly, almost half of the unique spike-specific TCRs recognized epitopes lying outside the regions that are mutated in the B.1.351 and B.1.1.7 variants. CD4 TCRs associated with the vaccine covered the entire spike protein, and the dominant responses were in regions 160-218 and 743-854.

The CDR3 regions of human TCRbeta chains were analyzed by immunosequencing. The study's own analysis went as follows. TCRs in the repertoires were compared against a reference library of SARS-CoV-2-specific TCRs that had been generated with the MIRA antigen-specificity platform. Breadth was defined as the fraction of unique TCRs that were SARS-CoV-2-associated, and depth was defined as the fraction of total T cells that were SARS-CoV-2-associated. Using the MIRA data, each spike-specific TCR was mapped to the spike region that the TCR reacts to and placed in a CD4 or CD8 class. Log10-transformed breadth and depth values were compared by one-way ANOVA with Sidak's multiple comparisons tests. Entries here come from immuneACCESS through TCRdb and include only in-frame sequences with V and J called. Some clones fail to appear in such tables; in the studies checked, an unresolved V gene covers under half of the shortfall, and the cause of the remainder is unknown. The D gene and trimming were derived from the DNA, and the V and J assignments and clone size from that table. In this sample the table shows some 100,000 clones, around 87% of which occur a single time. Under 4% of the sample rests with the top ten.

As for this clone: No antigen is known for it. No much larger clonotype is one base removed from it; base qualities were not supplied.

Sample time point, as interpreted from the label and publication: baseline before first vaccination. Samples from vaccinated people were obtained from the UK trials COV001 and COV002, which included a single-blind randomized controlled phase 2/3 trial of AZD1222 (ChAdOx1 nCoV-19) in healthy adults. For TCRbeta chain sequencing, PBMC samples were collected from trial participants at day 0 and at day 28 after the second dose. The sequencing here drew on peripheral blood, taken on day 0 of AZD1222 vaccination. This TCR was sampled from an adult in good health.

The CDR3 amino acid sequence is: CASSFTGTNYGYTF. The DNA sequence follows: TGTGCCAGCAGTTTCACAGGGACCAACTATGGCTACACCTTC. The chain links TRBV6-2 or TRBV6-3 with TRBJ1-2; the D segment could be TRBD1, given 6 matching bases. Taken from cysteine to phenylalanine, the CDR3 has 14 residues. Of all the DNA, just the CDR3 is kept, 42 bases in frame from base 1. The CDR1 and CDR2 encoded by the germline V gene are MNHEY and SVGEGT. V drops 4 bases and J drops 2 bases, leaving 11 bases in between.